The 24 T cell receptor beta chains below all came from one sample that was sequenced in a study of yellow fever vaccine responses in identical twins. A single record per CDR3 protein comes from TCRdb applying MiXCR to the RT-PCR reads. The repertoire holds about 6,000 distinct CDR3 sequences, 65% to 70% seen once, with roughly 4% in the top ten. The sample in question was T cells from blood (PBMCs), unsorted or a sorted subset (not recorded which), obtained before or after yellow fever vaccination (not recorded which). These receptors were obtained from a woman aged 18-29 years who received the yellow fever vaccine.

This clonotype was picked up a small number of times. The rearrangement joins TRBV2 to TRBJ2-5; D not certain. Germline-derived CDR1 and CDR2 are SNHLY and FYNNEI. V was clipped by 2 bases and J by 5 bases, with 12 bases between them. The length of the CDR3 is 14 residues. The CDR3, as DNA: TGTGCCAGCAGTGAAAGAGCAAGGTGGGAGACCCAGTACTTC. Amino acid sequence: CASSERARWETQYF.

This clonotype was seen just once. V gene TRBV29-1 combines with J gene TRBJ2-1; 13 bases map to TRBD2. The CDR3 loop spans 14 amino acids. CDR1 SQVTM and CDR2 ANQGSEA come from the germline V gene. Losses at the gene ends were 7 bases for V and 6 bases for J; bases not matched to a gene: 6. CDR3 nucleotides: TGCAGCGCGCAAACTAGCGGGGGGGCCAATGAGCAGTTCTTC. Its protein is CSAQTSGGANEQFF.

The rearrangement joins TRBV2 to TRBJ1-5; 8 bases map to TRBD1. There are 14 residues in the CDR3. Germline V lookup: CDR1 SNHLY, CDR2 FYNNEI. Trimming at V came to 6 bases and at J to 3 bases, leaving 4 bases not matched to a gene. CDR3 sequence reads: CASRGDRINQPQHF. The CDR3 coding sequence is TGTGCCAGCAGGGGGGACAGGATCAATCAGCCCCAGCATTTT.

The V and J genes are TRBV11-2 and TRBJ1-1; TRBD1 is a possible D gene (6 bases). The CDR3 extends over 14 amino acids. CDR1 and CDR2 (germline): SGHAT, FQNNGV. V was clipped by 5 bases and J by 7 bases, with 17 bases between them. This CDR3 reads CASSVRGQGNEAFF. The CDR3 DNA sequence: TGTGCCAGCAGCGTCAGGGGCCAGGGAAATGAAGCTTTCTTT.

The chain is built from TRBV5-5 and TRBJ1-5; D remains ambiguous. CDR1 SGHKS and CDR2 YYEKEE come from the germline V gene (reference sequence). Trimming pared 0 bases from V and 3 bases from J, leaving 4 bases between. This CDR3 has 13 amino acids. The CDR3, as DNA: TGTGCCAGCAGCTTGGATGTCAATCAGCCCCAGCATTTT. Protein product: CASSLDVNQPQHF.

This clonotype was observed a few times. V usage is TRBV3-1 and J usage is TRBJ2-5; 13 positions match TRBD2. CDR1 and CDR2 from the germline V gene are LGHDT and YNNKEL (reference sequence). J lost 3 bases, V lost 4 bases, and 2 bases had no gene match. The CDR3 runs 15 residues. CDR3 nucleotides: TGTGCCAGCAGCCTCGGGACTAGCGGGGAAGAGACCCAGTACTTC. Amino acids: CASSLGTSGEETQYF.

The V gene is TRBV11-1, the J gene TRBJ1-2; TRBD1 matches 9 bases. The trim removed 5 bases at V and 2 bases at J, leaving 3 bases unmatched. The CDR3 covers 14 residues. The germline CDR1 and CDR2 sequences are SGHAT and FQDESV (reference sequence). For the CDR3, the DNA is TGTGCCAGCAGCCGCGACAGGGGGAACTATGGCTACACCTTC. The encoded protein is CASSRDRGNYGYTF. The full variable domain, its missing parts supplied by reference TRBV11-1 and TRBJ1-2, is EAEVAQSPRYKITEKSQAVAFWCDPISGHATLYWYRQILGQGPELLVQFQDESVVDDSQLPKDRFSAERLKGVDSTLKIQPAELGDSAMYLCASSRDRGNYGYTFGSGTRLTVV.

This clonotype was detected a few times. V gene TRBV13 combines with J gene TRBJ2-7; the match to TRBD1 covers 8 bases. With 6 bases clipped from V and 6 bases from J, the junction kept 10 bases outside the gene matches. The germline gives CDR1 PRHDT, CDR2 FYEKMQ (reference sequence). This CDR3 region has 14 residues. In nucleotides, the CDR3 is TGTGCCAGCAGTGAAAAGGGACAGGCCCGCGAGCAGTACTTC. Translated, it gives CASSEKGQAREQYF. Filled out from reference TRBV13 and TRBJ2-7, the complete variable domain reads AAGVIQSPRHLIKEKRETATLKCYPIPRHDTVYWYQQGPGQDPQFLISFYEKMQSDKGSIPDRFSAQQFSDYHSELNMSSLELGDSALYFCASSEKGQAREQYFGPGTRLTVT.

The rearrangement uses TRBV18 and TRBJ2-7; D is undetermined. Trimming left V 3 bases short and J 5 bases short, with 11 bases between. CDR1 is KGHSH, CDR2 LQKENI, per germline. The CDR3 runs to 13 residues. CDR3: CASSPREGNEQYF. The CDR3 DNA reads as TGTGCCAGCTCACCTAGAGAAGGGAACGAGCAGTACTTC.

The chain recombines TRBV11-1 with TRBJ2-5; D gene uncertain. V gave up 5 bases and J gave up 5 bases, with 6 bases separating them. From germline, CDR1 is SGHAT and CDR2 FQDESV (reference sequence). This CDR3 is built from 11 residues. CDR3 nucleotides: TGTGCCAGCAGCACAAAGGAGACCCAGTACTTC. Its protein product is CASSTKETQYF.

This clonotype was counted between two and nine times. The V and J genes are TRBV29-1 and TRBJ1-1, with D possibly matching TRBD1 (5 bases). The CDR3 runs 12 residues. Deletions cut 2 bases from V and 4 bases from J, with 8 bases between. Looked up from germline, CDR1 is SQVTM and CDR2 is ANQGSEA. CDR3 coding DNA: TGCAGCGTTGAACGGGGGAGCACTGAAGCTTTCTTT. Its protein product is CSVERGSTEAFF.

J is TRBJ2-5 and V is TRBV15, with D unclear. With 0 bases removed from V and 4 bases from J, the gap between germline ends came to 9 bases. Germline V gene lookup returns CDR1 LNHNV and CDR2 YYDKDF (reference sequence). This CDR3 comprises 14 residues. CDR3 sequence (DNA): TGTGCCACCAGCAGAGATTCTCGGATAGAGACCCAGTACTTC. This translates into CATSRDSRIETQYF. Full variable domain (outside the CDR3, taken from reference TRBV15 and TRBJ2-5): DAMVIQNPRYQVTQFGKPVTLSCSQTLNHNVMYWYQQKSSQAPKLLFHYYDKDFNNEADTPDNFQSRRPNTSFCFLDIRSPGLGDTAMYLCATSRDSRIETQYFGPGTRLLVL.

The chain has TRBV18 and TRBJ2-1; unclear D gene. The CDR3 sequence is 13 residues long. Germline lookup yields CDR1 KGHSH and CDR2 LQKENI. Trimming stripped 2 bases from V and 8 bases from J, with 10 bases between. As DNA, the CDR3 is TGTGCCAGCTCACCAAGGGCGGACGATGAGCAGTTCTTC. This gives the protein CASSPRADDEQFF.

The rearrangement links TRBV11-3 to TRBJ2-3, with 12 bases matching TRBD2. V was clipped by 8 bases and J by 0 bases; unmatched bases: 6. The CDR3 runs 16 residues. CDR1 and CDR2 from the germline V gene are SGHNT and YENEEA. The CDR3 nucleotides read TGTGCCAGCGCCAGGACTAGCGGGAAAAGCACAGATACGCAGTATTTT. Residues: CASARTSGKSTDTQYF.

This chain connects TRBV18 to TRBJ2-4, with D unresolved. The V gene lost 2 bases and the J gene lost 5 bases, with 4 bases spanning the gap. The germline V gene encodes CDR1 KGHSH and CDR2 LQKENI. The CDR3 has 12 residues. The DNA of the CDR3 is TGTGCCAGCTCACCAGGGGAAAACATTCAGTACTTC. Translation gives CASSPGENIQYF. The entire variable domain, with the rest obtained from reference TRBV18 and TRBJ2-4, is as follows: NAGVMQNPRHLVRRRGQEARLRCSPMKGHSHVYWYRQLPEEGLKFMVYLQKENIIDESGMPKERFSAEFPKEGPSILRIQQVVRGDSAAYFCASSPGENIQYFGAGTRLSVL.

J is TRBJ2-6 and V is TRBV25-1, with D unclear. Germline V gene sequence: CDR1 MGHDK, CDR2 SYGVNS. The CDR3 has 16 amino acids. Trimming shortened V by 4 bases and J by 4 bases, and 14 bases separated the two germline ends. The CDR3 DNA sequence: TGTGCCAGCAGTGGGCCCTCAGGTTCAGGGGCCAACGTCCTGACTTTC. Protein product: CASSGPSGSGANVLTF. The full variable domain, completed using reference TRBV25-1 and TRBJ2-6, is EADIYQTPRYLVIGTGKKITLECSQTMGHDKMYWYQQDPGMELHLIHYSYGVNSTEKGDLSSESTVSRIRTEHFPLTLESARPSHTSQYLCASSGPSGSGANVLTFGAGSRLTVL.

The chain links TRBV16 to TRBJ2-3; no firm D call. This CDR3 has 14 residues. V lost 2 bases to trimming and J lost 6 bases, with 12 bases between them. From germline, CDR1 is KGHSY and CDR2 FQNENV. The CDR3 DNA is TGTGCCAGCAGCCAAGTCGCGAGGTTGGATACGCAGTATTTT. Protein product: CASSQVARLDTQYF.

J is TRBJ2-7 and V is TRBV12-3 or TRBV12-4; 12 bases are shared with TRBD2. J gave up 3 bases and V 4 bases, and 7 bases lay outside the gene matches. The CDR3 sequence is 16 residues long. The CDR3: CASSSRTSGTIYEQYF. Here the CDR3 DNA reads TGTGCCAGCAGTTCACGGACTAGCGGGACCATCTACGAGCAGTACTTC.

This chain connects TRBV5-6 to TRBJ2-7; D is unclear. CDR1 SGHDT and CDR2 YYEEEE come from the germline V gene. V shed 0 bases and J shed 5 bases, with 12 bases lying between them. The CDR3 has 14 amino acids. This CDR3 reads CASSLAVGINEQYF. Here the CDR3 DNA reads TGTGCCAGCAGCTTGGCAGTAGGGATCAACGAGCAGTACTTC. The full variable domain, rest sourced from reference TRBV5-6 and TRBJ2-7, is DAGVTQSPTHLIKTRGQQVTLRCSPKSGHDTVSWYQQALGQGPQFIFQYYEEEERQRGNFPDRFSGHQFPNYSSELNVNALLLGDSALYLCASSLAVGINEQYFGPGTRLTVT.

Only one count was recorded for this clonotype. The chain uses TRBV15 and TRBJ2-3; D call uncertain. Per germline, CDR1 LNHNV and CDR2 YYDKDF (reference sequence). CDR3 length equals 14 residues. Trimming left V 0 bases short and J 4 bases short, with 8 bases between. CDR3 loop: CATSRDPFADTQYF. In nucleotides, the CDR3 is TGTGCCACCAGCAGAGACCCATTCGCAGATACGCAGTATTTT.

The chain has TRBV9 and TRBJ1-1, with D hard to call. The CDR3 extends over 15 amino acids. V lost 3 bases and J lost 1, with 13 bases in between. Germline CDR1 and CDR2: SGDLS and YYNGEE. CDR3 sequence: CASSGREQTNTEAFF. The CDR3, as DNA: TGTGCCAGCAGCGGGAGGGAACAGACGAACACTGAAGCTTTCTTT.

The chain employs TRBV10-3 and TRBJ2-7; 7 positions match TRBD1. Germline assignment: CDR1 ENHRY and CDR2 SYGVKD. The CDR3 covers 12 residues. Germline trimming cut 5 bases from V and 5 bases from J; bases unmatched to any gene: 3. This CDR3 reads CAISQGTDEQYF. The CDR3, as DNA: TGTGCCATCAGTCAGGGGACAGACGAGCAGTACTTC.

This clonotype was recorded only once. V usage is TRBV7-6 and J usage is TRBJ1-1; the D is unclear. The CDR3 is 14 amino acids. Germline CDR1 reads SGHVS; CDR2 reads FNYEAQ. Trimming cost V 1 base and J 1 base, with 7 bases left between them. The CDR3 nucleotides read TGTGCCAGCAGCTTAGGTACAAGGAACACTGAAGCTTTCTTT. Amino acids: CASSLGTRNTEAFF. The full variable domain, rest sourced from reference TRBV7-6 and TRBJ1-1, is GAGVSQSPRYKVTKRGQDVALRCDPISGHVSLYWYRQALGQGPEFLTYFNYEAQQDKSGLPNDRFSAERPEGSISTLTIQRTEQRDSAMYRCASSLGTRNTEAFFGQGTRLTVV.

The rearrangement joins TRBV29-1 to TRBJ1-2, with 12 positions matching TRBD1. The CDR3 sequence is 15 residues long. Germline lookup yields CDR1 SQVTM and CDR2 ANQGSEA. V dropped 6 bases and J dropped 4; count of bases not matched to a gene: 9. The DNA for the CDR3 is TGCAGCGTCCCCGCCGGGACAGGGGGCTTCTATGGCTACACCTTC. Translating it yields CSVPAGTGGFYGYTF.